What follows are 28 T cell receptor beta chains derived from one specimen sequenced in a study of blood T cell repertoires in COVID-19. Profiling relied on immunoSEQ multiplex PCR, and the TCRdb table lists in-frame clones only, not all of them. The sample records hundreds of thousands of clones, around 87% being singletons. What was sequenced was peripheral blood. The receptors originated from a man between 60 and 70 years old with acute or convalescent COVID-19.

The chain recombines TRBV27 with TRBJ1-6; 7 nucleotides match TRBD1. Germline CDR1 is MNHEY and CDR2 is SMNVEV (reference sequence). CDR3 length: 16 amino acids. The V gene end was trimmed by 3 bases and the J gene end by 6 bases; junction bases not matched to a gene: 8. CDR3: CASSFRRAGGNSPLHF. Here the CDR3 DNA reads TGTGCCAGCAGTTTCCGCAGGGCAGGGGGTAATTCACCCCTCCACTTT.

J is TRBJ2-3 and V is TRBV4-1; TRBD2 aligns across 11 bases. V dropped 4 bases and J dropped 1; count of bases not matched to a gene: 4. This CDR3 region has 16 residues. Germline loops: CDR1 MGHRA, CDR2 YSYEKL. The CDR3 reads CASSRTSGGRTDTQYF. Written as DNA, the CDR3 is TGCGCCAGCAGCCGTACTAGCGGGGGCCGCACAGATACGCAGTATTTT.

The V gene is TRBV19, the J gene TRBJ1-4; 10 bases fit TRBD1. V was clipped by 6 bases and J by 8 bases; unmatched bases: 9. CDR3 length equals 15 residues. Germline V gives CDR1 LNHDA, CDR2 SQIVND (reference sequence). The CDR3 sequence: CASRSKLGQGEKLFF. CDR3 nucleotide sequence: TGTGCCAGTAGATCCAAGTTGGGACAGGGGGAAAAACTGTTTTTT.

The chain is built from TRBV25-1 and TRBJ1-1; 9 nucleotides match TRBD1. Trimming removed 6 bases from V and 4 bases from J; junction bases left unmatched: 3. CDR3 length equals 13 residues. Germline CDR1 MGHDK, CDR2 SYGVNS. The CDR3 region has the DNA TGTGCCAGCAGAGACAGGGGGGGCACTGAAGCTTTCTTT. Its protein product is CASRDRGGTEAFF.

This chain links TRBV5-1 with TRBJ2-7; TRBD1 matches at 8 bases. The CDR3 runs 14 residues. Losses at the gene ends were 4 bases for V and 2 bases for J; bases not matched to a gene: 5. CDR1 SGHRS and CDR2 YFSETQ come from the germline V gene. The CDR3 region is CASSPGQVPYEQYF. The DNA of the CDR3 is TGCGCCAGCAGCCCGGGACAGGTACCCTACGAGCAGTACTTC.

This chain connects TRBV6-5 to TRBJ1-5; 9 bases line up with TRBD1. V shed 5 bases and J 5 bases; nucleotides not matched to a gene: 7. The CDR3 extends over 15 amino acids. Germline V gene data show CDR1 as MNHEY and CDR2 as SVGAGI. The CDR3 DNA reads as TGTGCCAGCAGTCGGGACAGGGAAAACCATCAGCCCCAGCATTTT. Translation: CASSRDRENHQPQHF.

The chain employs TRBV29-1 and TRBJ2-5, with TRBD1 identical over 7 bases. The trim removed 6 bases at V and 4 bases at J, leaving 5 bases unmatched. Germline CDR1 is SQVTM and CDR2 is ANQGSEA. This CDR3 region has 12 residues. CDR3 sequence: CSVRGNGETQYF. The CDR3 region has the DNA TGCAGCGTCAGGGGGAATGGAGAGACCCAGTACTTC.

This sequence joins TRBV29-1 and TRBJ2-5; D unresolved. V was pared by 6 bases and J by 1 base, with 3 bases between. The germline V gene has CDR1 SQVTM and CDR2 ANQGSEA. CDR3 size: 10 residues. CDR3 in amino acids: CSVAQETQYF. For the CDR3, the DNA is TGCAGCGTGGCCCAAGAGACCCAGTACTTC.

V usage is TRBV6-2 or TRBV6-3 and J usage is TRBJ2-5, with 9 nucleotides matching TRBD2. The CDR3 totals 14 residues. V was pared by 5 bases and J by 5 bases, with 6 bases of the junction left unmatched. The germline CDR1 and CDR2 sequences are MNHEY and SVGEGT. CDR3: CASSNSGGRETQYF. CDR3 in DNA: TGTGCCAGCAGTAATAGCGGGGGTCGGGAGACCCAGTACTTC.

This chain uses TRBV29-1 with TRBJ2-5, with 7 bases lining up with TRBD1. Germline values: CDR1 SQVTM, CDR2 ANQGSEA. The CDR3 totals 18 residues. J was trimmed by 1 base and V by 1 base; bases with no gene match: 15. CDR3 region: CSVEALSRQGQLQETQYF. In nucleotides, the CDR3 is TGCAGCGTTGAAGCACTATCCCGACAGGGACAACTCCAAGAGACCCAGTACTTC.

The CDR3 reads CASSLGGERTDTQYF. The CDR3 DNA reads as TGTGCCAGCAGCTTGGGGGGGGAGCGCACAGATACGCAGTATTTT. The chain couples TRBV5-4 to TRBJ2-3, with a weak D call TRBD2 (6 bases). The CDR3 loop spans 15 amino acids. The V end was cut by 0 bases, the J end by 1 base, with 9 bases between. Germline assignment: CDR1 SGHNT and CDR2 YYREEE (reference sequence).

The chain combines TRBV3-1 (or the pseudogene TRBV3-2) with TRBJ2-5; 8 nucleotides match TRBD2. The germline gives CDR1 LGHDT, CDR2 YNNKEL (reference sequence). CDR3 length: 16 residues. The junction had 8 bases not matched to a gene; V was cut back by 1 base and J by 4 bases. CDR3 amino acids: CASSQGRRAGVETQYF. The DNA for the CDR3 is TGTGCCAGCAGCCAAGGAAGGCGAGCGGGGGTAGAGACCCAGTACTTC.

The chain couples TRBV5-1 to TRBJ1-3, with D perhaps TRBD1 (6 bases). V lost 2 bases, J lost 1 base, and 7 bases lay in between. The CDR3 runs 14 residues. Germline assignment: CDR1 SGHRS and CDR2 YFSETQ. The CDR3 sequence is CASSFTGSGNTIYF. DNA of the CDR3: TGCGCCAGCAGCTTTACAGGGTCTGGAAACACCATATATTTT.

This chain links TRBV7-9 with TRBJ2-1; 9 bases are shared with TRBD1. V shed 4 bases and J 8 bases; nucleotides not matched to a gene: 3. The CDR3 spans 13 residues. Germline-derived CDR1 and CDR2 are SEHNR and FQNEAQ (reference sequence). In DNA form, the CDR3 reads TGTGCCAGCAGCTGGACAGGGGTCCATGAGCAGTTCTTC. Translating gives CASSWTGVHEQFF.

Details on this clone: Distinct nucleotide sequences in the sample also encode this CDR3. In DNA, the CDR3 is TGTGCCAGCAGCCAAGCCGGGGGTTCCACAGATACGCAGTATTTT. It yields the protein CASSQAGGSTDTQYF. V and J are TRBV3-1 (or the pseudogene TRBV3-2) and TRBJ2-3, with a tentative D call TRBD2 (6 bases). This CDR3 has 15 amino acids. Germline V gives CDR1 LGHDT, CDR2 YNNKEL (reference sequence). V was shortened by 1 base and J by 2 bases, with 10 bases between the two germline ends.

V and J are TRBV18 and TRBJ1-3; TRBD1 matches 8 bases. CDR1 is KGHSH and CDR2 is LQKENI in the germline V gene. J lost 4 bases, V lost 3 bases, and 2 bases had no gene match. The CDR3 is 14 residues long. Here the CDR3 reads CASSPTGEGNTIYF. DNA of the CDR3: TGTGCCAGCTCACCGACAGGGGAAGGAAACACCATATATTTT.

The chain carries TRBV14 and TRBJ2-4; TRBD2 aligns across 9 bases. V lost 0 bases and J lost 6; bases outside the gene matches: 15. CDR1 is SGHDN, CDR2 FVKESK, per germline. The CDR3 runs to 19 residues. This chain's CDR3 is CASSQDPRLAADQRNIQYF. In nucleotides, the CDR3 is TGTGCCAGCAGCCAAGACCCCCGACTAGCGGCTGATCAGAGAAACATTCAGTACTTC.

V usage is TRBV5-1 and J usage is TRBJ1-3, with D possibly being TRBD1 (6 bases). The length of the CDR3 is 16 residues. Trimming cost V 1 base and J 4 bases, with 15 bases left between them. Germline-derived CDR1 and CDR2 are SGHRS and YFSETQ. The CDR3 reads CASSLSGGGTGNTIYF. CDR3 in DNA: TGCGCCAGCAGCTTGAGTGGCGGGGGGACAGGAAACACCATATATTTT.

The V and J genes are TRBV7-3 and TRBJ2-3; perhaps TRBD1 as D (7 bases). The CDR3 is 16 residues long. Germline V gene lookup returns CDR1 SGHTA and CDR2 FQGTGA. Trimming cost V 1 base and J 4 bases, with 15 bases left between them. The CDR3 loop is CASSLIGQGEADTQYF. CDR3 in DNA: TGTGCCAGCAGCTTAATCGGGCAGGGGGAGGCAGATACGCAGTATTTT.

V usage is TRBV6-5 and J usage is TRBJ2-4, with 11 nucleotides matching TRBD1. The CDR3 is 13 amino acids. The V and J ends lost 6 bases and 5 bases, in that order; junction bases with no gene match: 0. Germline V gives CDR1 MNHEY, CDR2 SVGAGI. CDR3 residues: CASRDRGQNIQYF. In nucleotides, the CDR3 is TGTGCCAGCAGGGACAGGGGGCAAAACATTCAGTACTTC.

This chain joins TRBV19 and TRBJ1-5, with 8 bases lining up with TRBD1. The CDR3 has 15 residues. J lost 7 bases, V lost 7 bases, and 12 bases had no gene match. From germline, CDR1 is LNHDA and CDR2 SQIVND (reference sequence). The CDR3 nucleotides read TGTGCCAGTACCCTTGATGGTGACAGGGGACAGCCCCAGCATTTT. This gives the protein CASTLDGDRGQPQHF.

This rearrangement joins TRBV5-4 to TRBJ1-1; 8 positions match TRBD1. Germline V lookup: CDR1 SGHNT, CDR2 YYREEE (reference sequence). The V gene end was trimmed by 3 bases and the J gene end by 5 bases; junction bases not matched to a gene: 15. The CDR3 loop spans 17 amino acids. The CDR3 spells CASSSDAQFTGGTEAFF. The CDR3 coding sequence is TGTGCCAGCAGCTCAGACGCACAATTCACAGGGGGAACTGAAGCTTTCTTT.

The CDR3 nucleotides are TGCGCCAGCAGCTTGCTCAATGAGCAGTTCTTC. It translates to CASSLLNEQFF. The chain joins TRBV5-1 to TRBJ2-1; D remains ambiguous. The CDR3 runs to 11 residues. From germline, CDR1 is SGHRS and CDR2 YFSETQ. With 1 base removed from V and 6 bases from J, the gap between germline ends came to 2 bases.

V is TRBV7-8 and J is TRBJ2-2; D may be TRBD2 (6 bases). CDR1 and CDR2 (germline): SGHVS, FQNEAQ. Trimming cost V 1 base and J 6 bases, with 12 bases left between them. This CDR3 has 15 residues. The CDR3 is CASSLDTSPPGELFF. The CDR3 bases are TGTGCCAGCAGCTTAGATACTAGCCCTCCCGGGGAGCTGTTTTTT.

A note on this clone: Other DNA sequences in the same sample also yield this CDR3. The chain links TRBV19 to TRBJ2-3; D might be TRBD1 (6 bases). The V gene lost 4 bases and the J gene lost 1 base, with 9 bases spanning the gap. The CDR3 consists of 14 residues. CDR1 is LNHDA and CDR2 is SQIVND in the germline V gene (reference sequence). The CDR3 loop reads CASSTRQGTDTQYF. The CDR3 DNA sequence: TGTGCCAGTAGTACGCGACAGGGCACAGATACGCAGTATTTT.

The V call is TRBV19, the J call TRBJ1-5; no clear D gene. The CDR3 length is 10 residues. The V gene's germline CDR1 is LNHDA and CDR2 SQIVND (reference sequence). The CDR3 region has the DNA TGTGTACTCTCCCGGCAGCCCCAGCATTTT. Translation: CVLSRQPQHF.

This sequence joins TRBV28 and TRBJ1-4, with D tentatively TRBD1 (5 bases). V shed 3 bases and J shed 0 bases, with 11 bases lying between them. The CDR3 runs to 16 residues. Per the germline V gene, CDR1 is MDHEN and CDR2 is SYDVKM. CDR3 sequence (DNA): TGTGCCAGCAGTTTTTGGGGCGATTCAACTAATGAAAAACTGTTTTTT. This translates into CASSFWGDSTNEKLFF. Combining the CDR3 with reference TRBV28 and TRBJ1-4 gives the whole variable domain DVKVTQSSRYLVKRTGEKVFLECVQDMDHENMFWYRQDPGLGLRLIYFSYDVKMKEKGDIPEGYSVSREKKERFSLILESASTNQTSMYLCASSFWGDSTNEKLFFGSGTQLSVL.

J is TRBJ1-6 and V is TRBV15; D gene unclear. This CDR3 comprises 15 residues. Trimming took off 1 base at V and 1 base at J, with 5 bases between the two ends. CDR1 and CDR2 (germline): LNHNV, YYDKDF (reference sequence). The DNA for the CDR3 is TGTGCCACCAGCAGAGGAGGGTCCTATAATTCACCCCTCCACTTT. Its translation: CATSRGGSYNSPLHF.